The rows below give T cell receptor beta chains drawn from one sample of a study of early T cells in non-severe SARS-CoV-2 infection. TCRdb passed the 5' RACE reads through MiXCR, listing each CDR3 protein once. The sample lists over 55,000 distinct CDR3 sequences; 7% to 8% were seen once. Sequencing was carried out using whole blood. These receptors originate from an adult who was a healthcare worker with PCR-confirmed SARS-CoV-2 infection or an uninfected control (not recorded which). The CDR3 runs from the conserved cysteine through the conserved F or W. The order of the fields is V gene, CDR3 length, D gene, clone size, J gene, CDR3 DNA, CDR3 protein. D genes are given only for firm matches. Clone size is not always given. Where it is, it says once, few, many or a class for expanded clones.

TRBV7-9,13,TRBD2,few,TRBJ2-7,TGTGCCAGCAGAAGTCTAGCGGACTACGAGCAGTACTTC,CASRSLADYEQYF
TRBV7-9,13,.,.,TRBJ2-5,TGTGCCAGCAGCGCTACAGGACCAGAGACCCAGTACTTC,CASSATGPETQYF
TRBV2,14,.,many,TRBJ1-1,TGTGCCAGCAGTGACCCGGACTCGAACACTGAAGCTTTCTTT,CASSDPDSNTEAFF
TRBV4-2,15,TRBD2,.,TRBJ2-7,TGTGCCAGCAGCCAGGACCTGGGAGGGTCTAACGAGCAGTACTTC,CASSQDLGGSNEQYF
TRBV18,15,.,.,TRBJ1-1,TGTGCCAGCTCACCGCCGGACAGACTGAACACTGAAGCTTTCTTT,CASSPPDRLNTEAFF
TRBV6-5,15,.,.,TRBJ1-4,TGTGCCAGCAGTTACTCGAACAGGAGGAATGAAAAACTGTTTTTT,CASSYSNRRNEKLFF
TRBV5-1,17,.,once,TRBJ2-1,TGCGCCAGCAGCTTGGCCCCCCCGGGCATCTCCTACAATGAGCAGTTCTTC,CASSLAPPGISYNEQFF
TRBV7-6,15,.,many,TRBJ2-1,TGTGCCAGCAGCTTAGGTATAGTTTCCGGGGATGAGCAGTTCTTC,CASSLGIVSGDEQFF
TRBV7-9,14,TRBD2,.,TRBJ2-4,TGTGCCAGCGGTGGAGCGGGAGCGGAAAACATTCAGTACTTC,CASGGAGAENIQYF
TRBV5-1,14,.,many,TRBJ2-1,TGCGCCAGCAGCTTCGGAAACACCTACAATGAGCAGTTCTTC,CASSFGNTYNEQFF
TRBV6-1,15,.,.,TRBJ2-1,TGTGCCAGCAGTGCTAGTATATCCCAGAGTAGAGAGCAGTTCTTC,CASSASISQSREQFF
TRBV7-6,16,.,.,TRBJ2-7,TGTGCCAGCAGCTCTGGAGGAGGGGGACCCCAGTACGAGCAGTACTTC,CASSSGGGGPQYEQYF
TRBV12-3/TRBV12-4,15,TRBD2,few,TRBJ2-7,TGTGCCAGCAGTCCACCGGGACTAGCGGGACTGCAGCAGTACTTC,CASSPPGLAGLQQYF
TRBV29-1,12,.,many,TRBJ2-5,TGCAGCGTGCGCCGGGACTTAGAGACCCAGTACTTC,CSVRRDLETQYF
TRBV27,15,TRBD2,.,TRBJ2-1,TGTGCCAGCGGGCAACTAGCGGGGGGATACAATGAGCAGTTCTTC,CASGQLAGGYNEQFF
TRBV28,15,.,few,TRBJ2-5,TGTGCCAGCAGTTTTCCCCAGGGACGGGACTTGGCCCAGTACTTC,CASSFPQGRDLAQYF
TRBV7-9,16,TRBD2,.,TRBJ2-5,TGTGCCAGCAGCTCAAACTCTCTAGCGGGAGTAGAGACCCAGTACTTC,CASSSNSLAGVETQYF
TRBV29-1,13,TRBD1,many,TRBJ1-1,TGCAGCGTTTTCTCCGGGACAGGGAGTGGGGCTATCTTT,CSVFSGTGSGAIF
TRBV6-1,13,TRBD1,many,TRBJ1-2,TGTGCCACCCGATCGGACAGGGGACGTGGCTACACCTTC,CATRSDRGRGYTF
TRBV5-6,15,.,.,TRBJ2-1,TGTGCCAGCAGCTTCAGGTCCAGGTCCTACAATGAGCAGTTCTTC,CASSFRSRSYNEQFF
TRBV5-1,15,.,.,TRBJ2-7,TGCGCCAGCAGCCTCGGGCCCGGGACCCTCTACGAGCAGTACTTC,CASSLGPGTLYEQYF
TRBV4-1,13,.,many,TRBJ1-1,TGCGCCAGCTCTGGAATCCTTAGGACTGAAGCTTTCTTT,CASSGILRTEAFF
TRBV27,16,.,few,TRBJ1-1,TGTGCCAGCAGTTTATCGGGAGGAACCTGGAGCACTGAAGCTTTCTTT,CASSLSGGTWSTEAFF
TRBV7-3,13,TRBD1,many,TRBJ2-7,TGTGCCAGCAGCGCAAACAGGGGCTCCGAGCAGTACTTC,CASSANRGSEQYF
TRBV20-1,15,.,.,TRBJ2-7,TGCAGTGCTAGTGCCCCGGGGAACGATGCCTACGAGCAGTACTTC,CSASAPGNDAYEQYF